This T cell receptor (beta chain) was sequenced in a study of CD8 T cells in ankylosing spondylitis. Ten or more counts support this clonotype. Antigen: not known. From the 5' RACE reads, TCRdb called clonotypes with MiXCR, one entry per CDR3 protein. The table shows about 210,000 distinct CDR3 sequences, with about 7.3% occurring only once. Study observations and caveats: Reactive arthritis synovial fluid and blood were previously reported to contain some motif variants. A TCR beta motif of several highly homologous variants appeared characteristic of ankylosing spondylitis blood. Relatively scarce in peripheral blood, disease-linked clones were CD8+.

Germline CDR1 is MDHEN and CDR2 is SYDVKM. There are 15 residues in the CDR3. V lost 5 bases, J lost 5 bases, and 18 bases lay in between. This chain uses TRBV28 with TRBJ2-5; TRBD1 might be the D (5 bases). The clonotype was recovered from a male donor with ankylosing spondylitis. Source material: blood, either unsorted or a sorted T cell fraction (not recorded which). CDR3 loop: CASSKGIGQLETQYF. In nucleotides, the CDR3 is TGTGCCAGCAGTAAGGGGATTGGGCAGCTGGAGACCCAGTACTTC.